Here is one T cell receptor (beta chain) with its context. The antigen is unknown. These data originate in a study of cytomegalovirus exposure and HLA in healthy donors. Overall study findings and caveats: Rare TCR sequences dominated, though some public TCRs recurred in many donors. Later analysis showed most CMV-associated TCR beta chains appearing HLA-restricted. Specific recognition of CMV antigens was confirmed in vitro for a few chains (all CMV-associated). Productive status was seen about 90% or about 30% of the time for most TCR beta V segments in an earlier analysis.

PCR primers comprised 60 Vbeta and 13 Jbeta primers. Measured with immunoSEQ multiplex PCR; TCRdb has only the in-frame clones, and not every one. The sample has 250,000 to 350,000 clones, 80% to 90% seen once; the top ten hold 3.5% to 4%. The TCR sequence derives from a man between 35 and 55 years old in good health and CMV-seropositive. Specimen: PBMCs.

This chain's CDR3 is CASRLTGFNTEAFF. The CDR3 DNA reads as TGTGCCAGCAGACTCACAGGGTTCAACACTGAAGCTTTCTTT. The rearrangement links TRBV6-6 to TRBJ1-1; possible D gene TRBD1, 6 bases. The CDR3 spans 14 residues. The germline V and J ends were trimmed by 6 bases and 2 bases, with 13 bases remaining between them. CDR1 is MNHNY and CDR2 is SVGAGI in the germline V gene (reference sequence).